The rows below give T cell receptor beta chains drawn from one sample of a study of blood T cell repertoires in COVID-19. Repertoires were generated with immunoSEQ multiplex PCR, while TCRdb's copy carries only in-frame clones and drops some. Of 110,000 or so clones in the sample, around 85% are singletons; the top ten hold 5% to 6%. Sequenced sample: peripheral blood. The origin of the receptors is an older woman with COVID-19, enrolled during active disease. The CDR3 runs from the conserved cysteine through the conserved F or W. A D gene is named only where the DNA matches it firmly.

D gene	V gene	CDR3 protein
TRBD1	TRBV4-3	CASKQGADENTGELFF
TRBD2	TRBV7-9	CASSQTSGGVTSTDTQYF
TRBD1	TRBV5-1	CASSLAGTAYNEQFF
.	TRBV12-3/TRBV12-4	CASSPRFDTQYF
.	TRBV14	CASSPSRGGGRTEAFF
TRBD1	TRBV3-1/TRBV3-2	CASSQSPGQGWTGLNTEAFF
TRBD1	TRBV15	CATSRTGAFLGYTF
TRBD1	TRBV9	CASSETGAPYEQYF
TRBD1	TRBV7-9	CASSPRTGANTEAFF
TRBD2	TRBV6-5	CASRERGGWYNEQFF
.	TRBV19	CASSSLGGSEAFF
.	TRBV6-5	CASSYSTGWYGYTF
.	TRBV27	CASSSRAGGYTF
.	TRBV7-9	CASSRDIAQPQHF
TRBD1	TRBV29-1	CSVRGQGNYGYTF
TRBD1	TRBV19	CASMDRGGYSPLHF
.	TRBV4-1	CASSQVQGMNTEAFF
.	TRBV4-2	CASSQDRQGSASPLHF
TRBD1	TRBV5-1	CASSLRVQGRQETQYF
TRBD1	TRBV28	CASRYKTGASYGYTF
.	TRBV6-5	CASSYSGGNTGNTIYF
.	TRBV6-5	CASKRTDRNTEAFF
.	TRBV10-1	CATSPYGYTF
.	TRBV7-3	CASSFQGGANTEAFF
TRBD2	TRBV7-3	CASSSRGTYNEQFF
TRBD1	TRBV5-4	CASSLDRGHTDTQYF
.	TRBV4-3	CASSQEGATNEKLFF
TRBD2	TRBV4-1	CASSQVWLSGGAYEQYF
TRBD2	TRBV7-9	CASSLGASGGVKGTDTQYF
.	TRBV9	CASSVGQKHGYTF
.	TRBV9	CASSPGGPNYGYTF
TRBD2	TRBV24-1	CATSDPILAGDTDTQYF
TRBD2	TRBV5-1	CASSSGLAVYYEQYF
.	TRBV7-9	CASTYLDTQYF
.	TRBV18	CASSPPIDIYGYTF
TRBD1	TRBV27	CASRPRTGTGRMASNEKLFF
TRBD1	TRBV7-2	CASSLEGTANYGYTF
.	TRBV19	CASSRGLTVIANYGYTF
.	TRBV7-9	CASSPLARTLEQYF
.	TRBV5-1	CASSLMSRGEQFF
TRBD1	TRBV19	CASSQGQGVLYEQYF
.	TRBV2	CASTFIQYYGYTF
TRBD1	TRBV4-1	CASSRTGEDNEQFF
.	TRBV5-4	CASSLAEGGMNTEAFF
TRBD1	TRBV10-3	CAISDAQGATDTQYF
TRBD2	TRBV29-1	CSSWGSGGAETQYF
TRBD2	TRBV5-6	CASSLGMGLAIGEQFF
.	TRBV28	CASSFLGQISYQETQYF
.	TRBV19	CASSIIGGQRNTEAFF
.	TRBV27	CASSLPGVEQYF
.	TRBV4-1	CASSQVRSREETQYF
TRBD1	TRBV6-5	CASSRGTGEGQPQHF
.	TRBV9	CASSVASLPGTDTQYF